These T cell receptor beta chains were read from a single sample in a study of radiation and T cells in renal cell carcinoma. The table came from immunoSEQ multiplex PCR; TCRdb's copy has only in-frame clones and leaves some out. The data show 150,000 to 160,000 clones, about 87% seen once. The sample here was blood, taken from a patient whose treatment included radiotherapy and nephrectomy. The receptor set was obtained from a woman in her forties or fifties with renal cell carcinoma. Both conserved end residues are trimmed from each CDR3. Fields, in order: V gene, CDR3 length, J gene, CDR3 protein.

TRBV29-1	12	TRBJ1-2	SVERDPARWGYT
TRBV11-3	10	TRBJ2-7	ASSSSDGKQY
TRBV27	11	TRBJ2-7	ASSPVPTLIKY
TRBV19	9	TRBJ1-1	ASSMPLEAF
TRBV6-6	13	TRBJ2-1	ATQVSGRTYNEQF
TRBV5-1	15	TRBJ2-6	ASSLDQGLRGANVLT
TRBV18	10	TRBJ1-5	ASSPSNQPQH
TRBV10-3	11	TRBJ1-1	AISELGNTEAF
TRBV7-2	13	TRBJ1-2	ASSFGTKRGYGYT
TRBV2	13	TRBJ2-3	ASNEGALSTDTQY
TRBV7-2	13	TRBJ2-7	ASSLIVSVRDEQY
TRBV9	12	TRBJ2-5	ASSVVSSGETQY
TRBV7-8	14	TRBJ2-6	ASSPGARSGANVLT
TRBV5-1	16	TRBJ1-1	ASSLSPTGAGVNTEAF
TRBV15	11	TRBJ2-7	ATSEDRGYEQY
TRBV2	16	TRBJ1-4	ASSEVGWTPATNEKLF
TRBV5-4	13	TRBJ2-3	ASSEDRVNQDTQY
TRBV10-2	13	TRBJ2-7	ASSSRLGRQYEQY
TRBV25-1	11	TRBJ1-1	ASSEYTALGAF
TRBV14	13	TRBJ2-7	ASSQEGHSSYEQY
TRBV4-2	13	TRBJ2-7	ASSQAEGQGYEQY
TRBV18	16	TRBJ1-5	ASSLEHQGLGSNQPQH
TRBV5-1	12	TRBJ1-4	ASSLQGMREKLF
TRBV11-2	14	TRBJ2-7	ASSFRVSGASYEQY
TRBV27	11	TRBJ2-7	ASSRGGLYEQY
TRBV6-5	13	TRBJ2-7	ASSYADRGIYEQY
TRBV25-1	15	TRBJ2-3	ASSPPGGGGTADTQY
TRBV7-9	15	TRBJ1-6	ASSLAGGLSYNSPLH
TRBV5-8	16	TRBJ2-3	ASSGPGTSGLGTDTQY
TRBV4-1	12	TRBJ2-2	ASSSTGYTGELF
TRBV21-1	12	TRBJ1-2	ASSKTGVGYGYT
TRBV7-2	13	TRBJ1-2	ASSLGGDRGLGYT
TRBV7-3	11	TRBJ2-5	ASSLTLGETQY
TRBV15	14	TRBJ2-1	ATSRGPGVTYNEQF
TRBV6-1	14	TRBJ1-5	ASSDGQGRSNQPQH
TRBV30	12	TRBJ1-2	AWTTGLGGHGYT
TRBV5-1	12	TRBJ2-5	ASSLIGGVETQY
TRBV19	12	TRBJ2-5	ASSILQDRETQY
TRBV2	11	TRBJ2-7	ASRDRLTYEQY
TRBV7-2	12	TRBJ1-2	ASSFGQANYGYT
TRBV7-9	14	TRBJ2-2	ASSSRLAANTGELF
TRBV7-3	12	TRBJ1-3	ASSLSGTGNTIY
TRBV5-1	15	TRBJ1-1	ASSLARGRDMNTEAF
TRBV18	14	TRBJ1-3	ASSDNRGFSGNTIY
TRBV7-3	11	TRBJ2-7	ASSPTPGYEQY
TRBV6-1	12	TRBJ2-7	ASSVWAGSYEQY
TRBV2	10	TRBJ1-1	ASQGDRGKAF
TRBV2	13	TRBJ1-2	ASSEADRGDYGYT
TRBV25-1	13	TRBJ1-2	ASSEFGQSNYGYT
TRBV15	15	TRBJ2-4	ATSVPGRSLAKNIQY
TRBV4-3	15	TRBJ2-7	ASSQEWGGQKAYEQY
TRBV6-5	13	TRBJ2-5	ASSYSSAAQETQY
TRBV10-3	12	TRBJ2-7	AASGRPSSYEQY
TRBV30	11	TRBJ1-6	AWSGRINSPLH
TRBV12-5	14	TRBJ2-3	ASGLVNRASTDTQY
TRBV5-6	10	TRBJ1-6	ASSLVSQTLH
TRBV5-1	14	TRBJ1-4	ASSTTGHATNEKLF
TRBV5-4	12	TRBJ2-1	ASSLLAGVNEQF
TRBV5-5	13	TRBJ2-7	ASSLGRESSYEQY
TRBV7-3	11	TRBJ2-2	ASSRQGRGELF